The 31 T cell receptor beta chains below come from one sample, sequenced in a study of T cells expressing NK-cell markers. TCRdb re-analyzed the 5' RACE reads; it lists each CDR3 protein once, without DNA. Recorded for this sample: around 280,000 distinct CDR3 sequences. The sequenced material came from blood T cells: a sorted CD56 or NKG2C T cell subset, CD4+ or CD8+ T cells, or bulk PBMC T cells (not recorded which). The receptors come from a man aged 18 to 30 in good health.

The gene calls are TRBV12-3 or TRBV12-4 and TRBJ2-6. The length of the CDR3 is 15 residues. Here the CDR3 reads CASSFGWGGANVLTF.

The V call is TRBV20-1, the J call TRBJ2-4; the TRBD1 assignment by TCRdb is unverifiable without DNA. This CDR3 is built from 16 residues. CDR1 is DFQATT and CDR2 is SNEGSKA in the germline V gene (reference sequence). The CDR3 protein is CSATTPQGSPKNIQYF.

The V and J genes are TRBV20-1 and TRBJ2-1; no DNA is available, so the TRBD2 call from TCRdb remains unchecked. There are 16 residues in the CDR3. The V gene's germline CDR1 is DFQATT and CDR2 SNEGSKA (reference sequence). This CDR3 is CSAALAGVTPYNEQFF.

This chain connects TRBV20-1 to TRBJ2-1. The CDR3 extends over 11 amino acids. In germline, CDR1 is DFQATT, CDR2 SNEGSKA (reference sequence). The CDR3 loop reads CSAQHSQRQFF.

The chain recombines TRBV29-1 with TRBJ1-1; the D gene TCRdb calls, TRBD1, cannot be checked with no DNA. The CDR3 is 12 residues long. Germline assignment: CDR1 SQVTM and CDR2 ANQGSEA. The CDR3 loop is CSGYSGGTEAFF.

This sequence joins TRBV10-3 and TRBJ2-1; TCRdb selects TRBD1, and the lack of DNA leaves this call unchecked. The CDR3 has 15 amino acids. The germline CDR1 and CDR2 sequences are ENHRY and SYGVKD. CDR3 residues: CAISESGTQKNEQFF.

The chain joins TRBV7-9 to TRBJ2-5. In germline, CDR1 is SEHNR, CDR2 FQNEAQ (reference sequence). The CDR3 contains 13 residues. CDR3 sequence: CASSSYKGETQYF.

The V call is TRBV20-1, the J call TRBJ2-3. The CDR3 spans 12 residues. Germline loops: CDR1 DFQATT, CDR2 SNEGSKA (reference sequence). The CDR3 reads CSARDLGVGQYF.

This sequence joins TRBV20-1 and TRBJ2-5; TCRdb selects TRBD1, and the lack of DNA leaves this call unchecked. This CDR3 is built from 13 residues. Germline V CDR1 and CDR2: DFQATT, SNEGSKA (reference sequence). The CDR3 loop is CSASYRGRETQYF.

V is TRBV5-6 and J is TRBJ2-2. Germline CDR1 SGHDT, CDR2 YYEEEE. The CDR3 extends over 14 amino acids. The CDR3 loop reads CASSWDSHTGELFF.

V and J are TRBV29-1 and TRBJ2-7; TCRdb picks TRBD1, but there is no DNA to check that call. The CDR3 is 14 amino acids. Germline V gene lookup returns CDR1 SQVTM and CDR2 ANQGSEA. CDR3 sequence reads: CSVDPGTGAYEQYF.

V gene TRBV18 combines with J gene TRBJ1-1. CDR3 length equals 13 residues. Germline CDR1 KGHSH, CDR2 LQKENI. CDR3 sequence: CASSQSRDTEAFF.

The chain combines TRBV4-2 with TRBJ2-2; TCRdb names TRBD1, which stays unverified in the absence of DNA. The CDR3 consists of 14 residues. Per germline, CDR1 LGHNA and CDR2 YNFKEQ. CDR3 region: CASIGQDNTGELFF.

V is TRBV20-1 and J is TRBJ2-1; TCRdb outputs TRBD2, but without DNA this stays unchecked. The germline CDR1 and CDR2 sequences are DFQATT and SNEGSKA (reference sequence). The CDR3 contains 16 residues. The CDR3 spells CSASPELAGSYNEQFF.

J is TRBJ2-1 and V is TRBV10-3; TCRdb indicates TRBD1, and absent DNA this call remains unverified. The germline V gene has CDR1 ENHRY and CDR2 SYGVKD. This CDR3 region has 14 residues. This CDR3 reads CAIAGTGNMNEQFF.

This sequence joins TRBV5-1 and TRBJ1-4. From germline, CDR1 is SGHRS and CDR2 YFSETQ. The length of the CDR3 is 14 residues. CDR3 loop: CASSLEAHNEKLFF.

V is TRBV5-1 and J is TRBJ2-1. Germline V CDR1 and CDR2: SGHRS, YFSETQ. This CDR3 contains 15 residues. This CDR3 is CASSSGWASYNEQFF.

V is TRBV29-1 and J is TRBJ2-5. The CDR3 is 13 amino acids. Germline-derived CDR1 and CDR2 are SQVTM and ANQGSEA. The CDR3 spells CSAGLTYQETQYF.

The genes are TRBV5-1 and TRBJ2-3. This CDR3 comprises 13 residues. Looked up from germline, CDR1 is SGHRS and CDR2 is YFSETQ. The CDR3 here is CASSLEGGDTQYF.

This chain connects TRBV5-1 to TRBJ2-1; the D gene TCRdb calls, TRBD1, cannot be checked with no DNA. Germline V gene lookup returns CDR1 SGHRS and CDR2 YFSETQ. The length of the CDR3 is 15 residues. The CDR3 here is CASRPKDRVYNEQFF.

This chain connects TRBV25-1 to TRBJ2-3. The germline gives CDR1 MGHDK, CDR2 SYGVNS. This CDR3 region has 11 residues. The CDR3 spells CASSDRVTQYF.

This sequence joins TRBV19 and TRBJ2-2; checking the TCRdb D call of TRBD1 is not possible without DNA. CDR1 and CDR2 (germline): LNHDA, SQIVND (reference sequence). This CDR3 contains 15 residues. CDR3 amino acids: CASSMGGASAGELFF.

The chain is built from TRBV11-2 and TRBJ1-6; the D call of TRBD1 rests on TCRdb alone, since no DNA is present to check it. Germline CDR1 and CDR2: SGHAT and FQNNGV. The CDR3 totals 15 residues. CDR3 sequence reads: CASSLDPGGHSPLHF.

The chain recombines TRBV5-6 with TRBJ2-1; TCRdb indicates TRBD1, and absent DNA this call remains unverified. Germline V gives CDR1 SGHDT, CDR2 YYEEEE. The CDR3 runs to 15 residues. The CDR3 sequence: CASNLRGVTLNEQFF.

This rearrangement joins TRBV12-3 or TRBV12-4 to TRBJ2-7; the D call of TRBD1 rests on TCRdb alone, since no DNA is present to check it. There are 13 residues in the CDR3. CDR3: CATTGSYSGEQYF.

V usage is TRBV5-1 and J usage is TRBJ1-1; TCRdb's D call of TRBD1 is untestable without DNA. This CDR3 region has 14 residues. Germline-derived CDR1 and CDR2 are SGHRS and YFSETQ. CDR3 sequence: CASSWGGQNTEAFF. The whole variable domain, filled in from reference TRBV5-1 and TRBJ1-1, reads KAGVTQTPRYLIKTRGQQVTLSCSPISGHRSVSWYQQTPGQGLQFLFEYFSETQRNKGNFPGRFSGRQFSNSRSEMNVSTLELGDSALYLCASSWGGQNTEAFFGQGTRLTVV.

This chain connects TRBV15 to TRBJ1-2. Germline V lookup: CDR1 LNHNV, CDR2 YYDKDF (reference sequence). The CDR3 loop spans 11 amino acids. CDR3 in amino acids: CATSRGGGYTF.

The J gene is TRBJ1-4, the V gene TRBV7-2; the D call of TRBD1 rests on TCRdb alone, since no DNA is present to check it. This CDR3 region has 15 residues. The germline V gene encodes CDR1 SGHTA and CDR2 FQGNSA. The chain's CDR3 is CASSLPTGINEKLFF.

The chain carries TRBV11-3 and TRBJ2-1. CDR3 length: 15 residues. Germline V CDR1 and CDR2: SGHNT, YENEEA. The CDR3 loop is CASSWFTGSYNEQFF.

The rearrangement uses TRBV28 and TRBJ2-7; TCRdb reports TRBD2, a call that lacks DNA to check it against. Germline V gene lookup returns CDR1 MDHEN and CDR2 SYDVKM. CDR3 size: 17 residues. CDR3: CASRRGLAGRPSYEQYF.

This rearrangement joins TRBV7-9 to TRBJ2-7. Germline loops: CDR1 SEHNR, CDR2 FQNEAQ (reference sequence). This CDR3 spans 14 amino acids. CDR3 in amino acids: CASSLAFSSYEQYF. The full variable domain, its missing parts supplied by reference TRBV7-9 and TRBJ2-7, is DTGVSQNPRHKITKRGQNVTFRCDPISEHNRLYWYRQTLGQGPEFLTYFQNEAQLEKSRLLSDRFSAERPKGSFSTLEIQRTEQGDSAMYLCASSLAFSSYEQYFGPGTRLTVT.